This TCR beta chain was sequenced in a study of OX40 agonist ivuxolimab in advanced cancers. Regarding the study as a whole: The work left the antigen specificity of expanded peripheral T cells undetermined. Fewer expanded clones were found on average in CD4+ than in CD8+ T cells.

Individuals having autoimmune disease history or systemic immunosuppression were not enrolled. The data were produced by immunoSEQ multiplex PCR, yet TCRdb's version contains in-frame clones alone and is incomplete. The top ten hold about 0.6% of the sample, which has about 40,000 clones, roughly 90% seen once. This clone was counted a single time. No antigen is known for it. The TCR sequence derives from an adult with an advanced solid tumor such as melanoma, head and neck, liver or kidney cancer. The sequencing used CD4+ or CD8+ T cells sorted from blood, collected in a trial of the OX40 agonist ivuxolimab.

CDR3 in DNA: TGTGCCAGCAGGGCAGGGGGCGAGTACACTGAAGCTTTCTTT. Protein: CASRAGGEYTEAFF. V usage is TRBV7-9 and J usage is TRBJ1-1, with 8 bases matching TRBD1. This CDR3 has 14 residues. The germline gives CDR1 SEHNR, CDR2 FQNEAQ (reference sequence). V shed 6 bases and J 3 bases; nucleotides not matched to a gene: 6.